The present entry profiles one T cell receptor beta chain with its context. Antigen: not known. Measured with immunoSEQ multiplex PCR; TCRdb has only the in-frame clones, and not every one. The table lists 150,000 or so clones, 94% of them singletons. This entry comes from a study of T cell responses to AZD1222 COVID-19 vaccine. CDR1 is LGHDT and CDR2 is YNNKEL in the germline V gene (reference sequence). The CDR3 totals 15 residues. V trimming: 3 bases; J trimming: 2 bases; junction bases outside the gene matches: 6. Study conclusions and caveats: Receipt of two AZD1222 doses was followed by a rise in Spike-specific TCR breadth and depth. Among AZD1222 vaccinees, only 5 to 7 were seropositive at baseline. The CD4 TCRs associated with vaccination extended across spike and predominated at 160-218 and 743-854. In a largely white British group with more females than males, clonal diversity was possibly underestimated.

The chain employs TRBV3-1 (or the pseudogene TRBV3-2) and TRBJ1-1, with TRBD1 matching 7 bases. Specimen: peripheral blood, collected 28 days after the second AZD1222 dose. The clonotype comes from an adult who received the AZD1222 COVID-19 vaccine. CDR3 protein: CASSHTGQTNTEAFF. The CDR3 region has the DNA TGTGCCAGCAGCCATACGGGACAGACAAACACTGAAGCTTTCTTT.